These 24 T cell receptor beta chains were sequenced from one sample in a study of blood T cells in healthy people across ages. A second PCR of about 6 to 12 cycles used a sample-barcoded 5' primer and a J-beta primer mix. TCRdb used MiXCR to reprocess the 5' RACE reads, holding one entry per CDR3 protein. In the table there are about 1 million distinct CDR3 sequences, 25% of which are singletons. In addition, the sample was reused for a study of T cells of mothers and their children.

The sequenced material came from blood. These receptors were obtained from a girl aged 2 to 9 in good health.

V usage is TRBV29-1 and J usage is TRBJ2-5, with 7 bases identical to TRBD2. The CDR3 sequence is 14 residues long. Trimming took 0 bases from V and 5 from J; bases not matched to a gene: 6. CDR1 and CDR2 (germline): SQVTM, ANQGSEA. The CDR3 bases are TGCAGCGTTGAAGAGTGGGAGGGCCCGGAGACCCAGTACTTC. Residues: CSVEEWEGPETQYF.

This clonotype has a handful of counts. The V gene is TRBV5-5, the J gene TRBJ2-1; TRBD1 aligns across 9 bases. The CDR3 runs to 15 residues. The V segment lost 4 bases and the J segment 7 bases; nucleotides outside the gene matches: 9. CDR1 SGHKS and CDR2 YYEKEE come from the germline V gene (reference sequence). DNA of the CDR3: TGTGCCAGCAGCCTACGGGGGGACAGGGAGAATGAGCAGTTCTTC. Its protein is CASSLRGDRENEQFF.

A single count supports this clonotype. This chain links TRBV7-8 with TRBJ2-7; tentatively, D is TRBD1 (6 bases). V lost 4 bases and J lost 5, with 12 bases in between. From germline, CDR1 is SGHVS and CDR2 FQNEAQ. The CDR3 spans 13 residues. As DNA, the CDR3 is TGTGCCAGCAGCTCCCCAGGGGTGAACGAGCAGTACTTC. It translates to CASSSPGVNEQYF.

This clonotype appeared a few times. The chain combines TRBV29-1 with TRBJ2-7; D is ambiguous. The DNA end is more similar to TRBJ2-1, so the J call may be wrong. The germline gives CDR1 SQVTM, CDR2 ANQGSEA. The length of the CDR3 is 12 residues. The CDR3 DNA is TGCAGCGTTGAGGGTAGCAGAAATGAGCAGTTCTTC. Its protein is CSVEGSRNEQFF.

This chain uses TRBV28 with TRBJ1-2, with D unresolved. The CDR3 contains 14 residues. Germline loops: CDR1 MDHEN, CDR2 SYDVKM. Trimming cost V 6 bases and J 2 bases, with 13 bases left between them. As DNA, the CDR3 is TGTGCCAGCAGACCGGAGAATCCAAACTATGGCTACACCTTC. Protein sequence: CASRPENPNYGYTF.

CDR3 residues: CASSLNRDRKYEQYF. The CDR3 nucleotides read TGTGCCAGCAGTTTGAACCGGGACAGAAAGTACGAGCAGTACTTC. This chain links TRBV12-3 or TRBV12-4 with TRBJ2-7, with 7 bases matching TRBD1. The CDR3 loop spans 15 amino acids. V shed 3 bases and J 4 bases; nucleotides not matched to a gene: 9.

This sequence joins TRBV6-2 or TRBV6-3 and TRBJ2-1, with unresolved D. CDR3 length: 13 residues. V was pared by 7 bases and J by 8 bases, with 15 bases between. In germline, CDR1 is MNHEY, CDR2 SVGEGT. This CDR3 is CASKPPPDHEQFF. CDR3 nucleotides: TGTGCCAGCAAACCCCCTCCGGATCATGAGCAGTTCTTC.

The CDR3 is CASTWGLGYEQYF. Written as DNA, the CDR3 is TGTGCCAGCACGTGGGGACTAGGCTACGAGCAGTACTTC. V gene TRBV12-3 or TRBV12-4 combines with J gene TRBJ2-5, with TRBD2 matching 8 bases. With the DNA end fitting TRBJ2-7 better, the J assignment may be wrong. This CDR3 has 13 residues.

This clonotype occurred a few times. The gene calls are TRBV24-1 and TRBJ2-5; the match to TRBD1 covers 8 bases. J gave up 0 bases and V 7 bases, and 9 bases lay outside the gene matches. There are 16 residues in the CDR3. Germline CDR1 KGHDR, CDR2 SFDVKD. CDR3 loop: CATSKPGQVDQETQYF. The CDR3 region has the DNA TGTGCCACCAGCAAACCGGGACAGGTCGACCAAGAGACCCAGTACTTC.

This chain connects TRBV7-2 to TRBJ2-1; tentative D call: TRBD2 (5 bases). This CDR3 region has 15 residues. Germline CDR1 SGHTA, CDR2 FQGNSA. Trimming removed 1 base at V and 0 bases at J, with 7 bases between. CDR3 sequence: CASSLGSVSYNEQFF. For the CDR3, the DNA is TGTGCCAGCAGCTTAGGTAGCGTCTCCTACAATGAGCAGTTCTTC. The full variable domain, with the rest looked up from reference TRBV7-2 and TRBJ2-1, is GAGVSQSPSNKVTEKGKDVELRCDPISGHTALYWYRQSLGQGLEFLIYFQGNSAPDKSGLPSDRFSAERTGGSVSTLTIQRTQQEDSAVYLCASSLGSVSYNEQFFGPGTRLTVL.

This clonotype was seen many times. The rearrangement links TRBV7-2 to TRBJ2-7; D possibly corresponds to TRBD1 (5 bases). V lost 0 bases and J lost 3, with 12 bases in between. Germline CDR1 SGHTA, CDR2 FQGNSA. This CDR3 region has 15 residues. The CDR3 region has the DNA TGTGCCAGCAGCTTAGCCCAGGGATTGGGCTACGAGCAGTACTTC. It yields the protein CASSLAQGLGYEQYF.

This clonotype was detected a few times. The V gene is TRBV24-1, the J gene TRBJ2-3; no reliable D call. Trimming cost V 0 bases and J 6 bases, with 6 bases left between them. CDR1 is KGHDR and CDR2 is SFDVKD in the germline V gene. This CDR3 comprises 13 residues. The CDR3 region has the DNA TGTGCCACCAGTGATTTGGTTATGGATACGCAGTATTTT. It codes for CATSDLVMDTQYF.

The rearrangement links TRBV12-3 or TRBV12-4 to TRBJ2-1, with 10 positions matching TRBD2. CDR3 length: 15 amino acids. V lost 2 bases, J lost 8 bases, and 6 bases stayed unmatched. The CDR3 spells CASSLLAGAPDEQFF. The DNA of the CDR3 is TGTGCCAGCAGTTTACTAGCGGGAGCCCCTGATGAGCAGTTCTTC.

This clonotype was seen only a few times. The chain carries TRBV20-1 and TRBJ2-1, with D unclear. Germline V gene sequence: CDR1 DFQATT, CDR2 SNEGSKA (reference sequence). Trimming shortened V by 1 base and J by 4 bases, and 5 bases separated the two germline ends. The CDR3 sequence is 12 residues long. CDR3 sequence: CSARGRYNEQFF. The CDR3 region has the DNA TGCAGTGCTAGAGGGAGATACAATGAGCAGTTCTTC.

V and J are TRBV24-1 and TRBJ2-7, with a tentative D call TRBD1 (6 bases). The germline V gene has CDR1 KGHDR and CDR2 SFDVKD. The CDR3 extends over 14 amino acids. V dropped 4 bases and J dropped 5 bases, with 14 bases sitting between them. CDR3 residues: CATSEGMDSNEQYF. For the CDR3, the DNA is TGTGCCACCAGTGAGGGTATGGACAGTAACGAGCAGTACTTC.

This clonotype has only a few counts. A much larger clone sits a single nucleotide away, making a read error possible. This rearrangement joins TRBV5-1 to TRBJ1-1; D not certain. The germline V gene has CDR1 SGHRS and CDR2 YFSETQ. The CDR3 runs 13 residues. With 7 bases removed from V and 1 base from J, the gap between germline ends came to 11 bases. CDR3 protein: CASRPTTNTEAFF. The CDR3 region has the DNA TGCGCCAGCCGCCCAACTACGAACACTGAAGCTTTCTTT.

This rearrangement joins TRBV7-9 to TRBJ2-7; D is possibly TRBD1 or TRBD2 (6 bases each). In germline, CDR1 is SEHNR, CDR2 FQNEAQ (reference sequence). This CDR3 spans 17 amino acids. The V and J ends lost 5 bases and 4 bases respectively, with 24 bases between them. The CDR3 reads CASSLGRRGTIYYEQYF. The CDR3 DNA reads TGTGCCAGCAGCCTAGGCCGGAGGGGGACCATATATTACGAGCAGTACTTC.

This clonotype was picked up one time. The chain joins TRBV4-2 to TRBJ2-5; D may match TRBD1 or TRBD2 (5 bases each). V lost 0 bases and J 5 bases, leaving 13 bases between the germline ends. The length of the CDR3 is 15 residues. Germline-derived CDR1 and CDR2 are LGHNA and YNFKEQ. DNA for the CDR3: TGTGCCAGCAGCCAAGATCGGGGCGACGGGGAGACCCAGTACTTC. Protein: CASSQDRGDGETQYF.

This clonotype has more than one count but fewer than ten. V and J are TRBV11-2 and TRBJ1-4, with D possibly matching TRBD1 (5 bases). Germline CDR1 is SGHAT and CDR2 is FQNNGV. The V end lost 3 bases, the J end lost 0 bases, and 11 bases lay between the germline ends. This CDR3 is built from 16 residues. For the CDR3, the DNA is TGTGCCAGCAGCTTGGGACTTGTGGCAACTAATGAAAAACTGTTTTTT. Amino acids: CASSLGLVATNEKLFF.

This clonotype was detected once. The chain is built from TRBV7-9 and TRBJ1-1; no definite D call. V was cut by 3 bases and J by 7 bases, with 15 bases left in between. CDR3 length equals 14 residues. Germline CDR1 and CDR2: SEHNR and FQNEAQ (reference sequence). As DNA, the CDR3 is TGTGCCAGCAGCTTTATTGGCAGTGATGTTGAAGCTTTCTTT. Amino acid sequence: CASSFIGSDVEAFF.

This chain links TRBV5-1 with TRBJ2-7, with 8 bases fitting TRBD1. The CDR3 is made up of 19 amino acids. CDR1 and CDR2 from the germline V gene are SGHRS and YFSETQ. Trimming took 5 bases from V and 7 from J; bases not matched to a gene: 26. In nucleotides, the CDR3 is TGCGCCAGCAGTTCCGGACAGGGTTATATGCGGAGAACCGAAGAGGAGCAGTACTTC. As protein: CASSSGQGYMRRTEEEQYF. Combining the CDR3 with reference TRBV5-1 and TRBJ2-7 gives the whole variable domain KAGVTQTPRYLIKTRGQQVTLSCSPISGHRSVSWYQQTPGQGLQFLFEYFSETQRNKGNFPGRFSGRQFSNSRSEMNVSTLELGDSALYLCASSSGQGYMRRTEEEQYFGPGTRLTVT.

Turning to this clonotype: Relative to the germline gene, one junction end is altered; a read error may explain this. The genes are TRBV24-1 and TRBJ2-1; perhaps D is TRBD1 or TRBD2 (5 bases each). Per the germline V gene, CDR1 is KGHDR and CDR2 is SFDVKD. CDR3 length: 18 residues. The CDR3 DNA follows: TGCGCCACCAGTGGAACCTTACGGGACCAGGCTACTAGCAATGAGCAGTTCTTC. Its translation is CATSGTLRDQATSNEQFF.

This clonotype was recorded a few times. The rearrangement links TRBV29-1 to TRBJ2-1, with 7 bases identical to TRBD2. Germline V gives CDR1 SQVTM, CDR2 ANQGSEA. CDR3 length: 14 amino acids. J lost 8 bases, V lost 0 bases, and 7 bases had no gene match. CDR3: CSVEESGGSDEQFF. Written as DNA, the CDR3 is TGCAGCGTTGAAGAATCGGGGGGTAGTGATGAGCAGTTCTTC.

The chain joins TRBV7-2 to TRBJ2-7; no clear D gene. The ends were cut back, 5 bases at V and 6 bases at J, with 11 bases in the middle. Germline loops: CDR1 SGHTA, CDR2 FQGNSA. There are 12 residues in the CDR3. For the CDR3, the DNA is TGTGCCAGCAGCCCGAATTTCGGCGAGCAGTACTTC. Its translation is CASSPNFGEQYF.